This T cell receptor beta chain was captured in a study of cytomegalovirus exposure and HLA in healthy donors. This PCR relied on a set of 60 Vbeta primers and 13 Jbeta primers. The assay was immunoSEQ multiplex PCR, and TCRdb's table has in-frame clones only and misses some. Of approximately 150,000 clones listed, under 90% are singletons. With respect to this clone: What it binds is not known.

The study's findings and limits: Most of the TCR beta V segments (in an earlier analysis) were productive either about 87% or about 30% of the time.

Germline CDR1 reads MNHEY; CDR2 reads SVGAGI. The CDR3 has 15 residues. Trimming cost V 5 bases and J 5 bases, with 16 bases left between them. Sequencing was performed on PBMCs. The chain carries TRBV6-5 and TRBJ2-1; a possible D gene is TRBD2 (6 bases). This clonotype was obtained from a man in his forties in good health and CMV-seronegative. The DNA for the CDR3 is TGTGCCAGCAGTCCCGGGACTGGGGCCAACAATGAGCAGTTCTTC. Its protein product is CASSPGTGANNEQFF.